This T cell receptor (beta chain) was found in a study of CD8 T cells in ankylosing spondylitis. CDR3 size: 13 residues. V was pared by 6 bases and J by 0 bases, with 8 bases between. TCRdb used MiXCR to reprocess the 5' RACE reads, holding one entry per CDR3 protein. Counted here are around 890,000 distinct CDR3 sequences, 12% occurring once; the ten biggest clones make up about 0.5%. Study conclusions and caveats: Apparently characteristic of ankylosing spondylitis blood was a TCR beta motif (about eight highly homologous variants). A CD8+ phenotype characterized the disease-linked clones, which were relatively rare in peripheral blood.

Many counts were recorded for this clonotype. As yet, its antigen is unknown. The clonotype was recovered from a male donor with ankylosing spondylitis. V gene TRBV12-3 or TRBV12-4 combines with J gene TRBJ1-1, with no clear D. Sequencing was performed on blood, either unsorted or a sorted T cell fraction (not recorded which). CDR3 region: CASSFAMNTEAFF. CDR3 in DNA: TGTGCCAGCAGCTTTGCGATGAACACTGAAGCTTTCTTT.